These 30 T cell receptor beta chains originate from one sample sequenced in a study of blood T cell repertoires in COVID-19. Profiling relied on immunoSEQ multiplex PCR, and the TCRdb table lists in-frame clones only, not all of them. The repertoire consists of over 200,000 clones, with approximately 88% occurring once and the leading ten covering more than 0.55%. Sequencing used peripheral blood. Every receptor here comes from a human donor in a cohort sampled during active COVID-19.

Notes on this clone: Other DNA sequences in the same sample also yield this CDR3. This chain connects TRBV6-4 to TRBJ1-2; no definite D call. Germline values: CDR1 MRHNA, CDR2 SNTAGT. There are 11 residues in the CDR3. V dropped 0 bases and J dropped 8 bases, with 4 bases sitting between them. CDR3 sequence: CASSDSRGYTF. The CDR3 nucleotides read TGTGCCAGCAGTGACTCCAGGGGCTACACCTTC.

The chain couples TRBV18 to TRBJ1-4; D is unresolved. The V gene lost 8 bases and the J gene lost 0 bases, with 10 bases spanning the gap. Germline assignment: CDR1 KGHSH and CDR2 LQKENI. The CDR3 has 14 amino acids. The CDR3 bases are TGTGCCAGCCAACAAGTTGCAACTAATGAAAAACTGTTTTTT. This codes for CASQQVATNEKLFF. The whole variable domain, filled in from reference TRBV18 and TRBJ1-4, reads NAGVMQNPRHLVRRRGQEARLRCSPMKGHSHVYWYRQLPEEGLKFMVYLQKENIIDESGMPKERFSAEFPKEGPSILRIQQVVRGDSAAYFCASQQVATNEKLFFGSGTQLSVL.

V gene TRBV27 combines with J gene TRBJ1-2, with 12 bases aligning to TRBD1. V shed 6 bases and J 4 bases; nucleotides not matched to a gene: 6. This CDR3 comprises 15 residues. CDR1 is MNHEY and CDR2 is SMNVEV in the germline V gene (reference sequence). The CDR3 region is CASSFGTGGVYGYTF. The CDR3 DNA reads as TGTGCCAGCAGCTTCGGGACAGGGGGCGTCTATGGCTACACCTTC.

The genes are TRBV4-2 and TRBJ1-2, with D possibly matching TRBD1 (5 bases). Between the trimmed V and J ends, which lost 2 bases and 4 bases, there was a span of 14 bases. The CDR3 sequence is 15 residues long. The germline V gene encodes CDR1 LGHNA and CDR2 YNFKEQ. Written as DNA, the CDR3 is TGTGCCAGCAGCCAACCGCAGGGAAGAATCTATGGCTACACCTTC. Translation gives CASSQPQGRIYGYTF.

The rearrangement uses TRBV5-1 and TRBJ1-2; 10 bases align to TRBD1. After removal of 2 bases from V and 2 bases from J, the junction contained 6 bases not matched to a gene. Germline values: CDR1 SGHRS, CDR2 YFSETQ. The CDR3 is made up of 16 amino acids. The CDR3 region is CASSLRQGAANYGYTF. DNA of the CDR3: TGCGCCAGCAGCTTAAGACAGGGGGCCGCGAACTATGGCTACACCTTC.

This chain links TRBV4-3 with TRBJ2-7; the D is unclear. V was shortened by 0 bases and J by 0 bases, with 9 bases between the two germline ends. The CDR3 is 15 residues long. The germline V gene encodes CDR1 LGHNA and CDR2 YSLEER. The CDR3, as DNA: TGCGCCAGCAGCCAAGACGTCGCTAGCTCCTACGAGCAGTACTTC. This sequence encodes CASSQDVASSYEQYF.

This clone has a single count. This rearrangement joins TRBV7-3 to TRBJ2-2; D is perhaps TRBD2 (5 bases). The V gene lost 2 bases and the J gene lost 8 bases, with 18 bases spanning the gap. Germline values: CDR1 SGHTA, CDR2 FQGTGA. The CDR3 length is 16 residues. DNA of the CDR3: TGTGCCAGCAGCTTACGAGGGAAAGCCAGTTTGGGGGAGCTGTTTTTT. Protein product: CASSLRGKASLGELFF.

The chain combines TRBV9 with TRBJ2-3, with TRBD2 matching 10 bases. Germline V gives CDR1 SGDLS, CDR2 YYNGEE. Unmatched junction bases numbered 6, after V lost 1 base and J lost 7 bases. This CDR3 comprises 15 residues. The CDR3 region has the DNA TGTGCCAGCAGCGTACTTGGACTAGCGGTGAATACGCAGTATTTT. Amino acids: CASSVLGLAVNTQYF.

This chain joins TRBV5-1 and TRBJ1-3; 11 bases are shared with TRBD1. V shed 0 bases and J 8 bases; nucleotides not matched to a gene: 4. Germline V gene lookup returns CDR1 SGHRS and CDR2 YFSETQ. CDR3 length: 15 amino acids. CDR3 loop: CASSLEGQGVHTIYF. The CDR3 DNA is TGCGCCAGCAGCTTGGAGGGACAGGGGGTGCACACCATATATTTT.

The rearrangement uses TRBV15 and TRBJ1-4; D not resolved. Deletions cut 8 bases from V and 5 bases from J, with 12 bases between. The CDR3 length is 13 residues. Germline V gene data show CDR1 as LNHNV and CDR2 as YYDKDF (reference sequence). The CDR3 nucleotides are TGTGCCACCTCCTTCGGGGTAAATGAAAAACTGTTTTTT. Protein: CATSFGVNEKLFF.

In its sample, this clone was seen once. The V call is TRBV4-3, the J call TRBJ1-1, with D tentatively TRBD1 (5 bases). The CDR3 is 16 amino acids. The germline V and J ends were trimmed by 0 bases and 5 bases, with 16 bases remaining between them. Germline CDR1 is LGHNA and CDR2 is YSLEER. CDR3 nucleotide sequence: TGCGCCAGCAGCCAAGAGGGATTTCAGGGAAAGACTGAAGCTTTCTTT. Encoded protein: CASSQEGFQGKTEAFF.

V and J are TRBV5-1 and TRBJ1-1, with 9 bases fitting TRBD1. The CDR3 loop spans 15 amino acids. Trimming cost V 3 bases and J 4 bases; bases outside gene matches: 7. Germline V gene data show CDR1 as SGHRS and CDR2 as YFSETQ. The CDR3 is CASSWGWTGVTEAFF. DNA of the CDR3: TGCGCCAGCAGCTGGGGTTGGACAGGGGTCACTGAAGCTTTCTTT.

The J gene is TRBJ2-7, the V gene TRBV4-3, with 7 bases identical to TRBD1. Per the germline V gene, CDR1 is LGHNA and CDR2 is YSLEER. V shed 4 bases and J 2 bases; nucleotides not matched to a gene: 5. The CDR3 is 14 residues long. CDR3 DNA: TGCGCCAGCAGCCCTAGGGACAGAGCCTACGAGCAGTACTTC. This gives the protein CASSPRDRAYEQYF.

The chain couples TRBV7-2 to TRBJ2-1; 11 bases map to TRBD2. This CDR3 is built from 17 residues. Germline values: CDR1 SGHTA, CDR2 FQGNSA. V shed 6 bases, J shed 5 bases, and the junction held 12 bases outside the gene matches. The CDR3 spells CASSPVVSGGVDNEQFF. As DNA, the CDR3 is TGTGCCAGCAGTCCAGTCGTTAGCGGGGGGGTCGACAATGAGCAGTTCTTC.

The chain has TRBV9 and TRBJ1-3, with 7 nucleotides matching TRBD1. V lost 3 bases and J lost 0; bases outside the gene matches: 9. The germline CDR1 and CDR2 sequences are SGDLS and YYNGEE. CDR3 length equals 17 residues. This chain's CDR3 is CASSANTRDSSGNTIYF. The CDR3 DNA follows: TGTGCCAGCAGCGCGAATACCCGGGACAGCTCTGGAAACACCATATATTTT.

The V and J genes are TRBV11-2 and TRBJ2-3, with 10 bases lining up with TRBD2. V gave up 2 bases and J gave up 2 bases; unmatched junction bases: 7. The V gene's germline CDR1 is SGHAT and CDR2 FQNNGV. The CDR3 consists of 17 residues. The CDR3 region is CASSLLASGGATDTQYF. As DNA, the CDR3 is TGTGCCAGCAGCTTACTGGCTAGCGGGGGAGCCACAGATACGCAGTATTTT.

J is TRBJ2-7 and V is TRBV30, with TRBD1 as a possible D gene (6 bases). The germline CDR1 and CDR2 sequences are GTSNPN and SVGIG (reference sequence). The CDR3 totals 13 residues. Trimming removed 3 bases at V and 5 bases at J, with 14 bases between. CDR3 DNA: TGTGCCTGGAGACAGGGCCGGAACCACGAGCAGTACTTC. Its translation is CAWRQGRNHEQYF. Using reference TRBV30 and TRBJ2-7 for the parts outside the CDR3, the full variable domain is SQTIHQWPATLVQPVGSPLSLECTVEGTSNPNLYWYRQAAGRGLQLLFYSVGIGQISSEVPQNLSASRPQDRQFILSSKKLLLSDSGFYLCAWRQGRNHEQYFGPGTRLTVT.

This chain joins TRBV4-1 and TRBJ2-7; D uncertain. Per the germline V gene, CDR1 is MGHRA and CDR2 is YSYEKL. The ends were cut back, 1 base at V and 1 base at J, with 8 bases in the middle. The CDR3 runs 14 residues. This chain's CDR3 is CASSQGLASYEQYF. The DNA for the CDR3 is TGCGCCAGCAGCCAAGGACTGGCTTCCTACGAGCAGTACTTC.

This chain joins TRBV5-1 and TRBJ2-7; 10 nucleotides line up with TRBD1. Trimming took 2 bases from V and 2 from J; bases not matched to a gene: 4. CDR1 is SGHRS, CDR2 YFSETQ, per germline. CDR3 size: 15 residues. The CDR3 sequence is CASSFDRGQTYEQYF. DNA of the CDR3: TGCGCCAGCAGCTTCGACAGGGGGCAAACCTACGAGCAGTACTTC.

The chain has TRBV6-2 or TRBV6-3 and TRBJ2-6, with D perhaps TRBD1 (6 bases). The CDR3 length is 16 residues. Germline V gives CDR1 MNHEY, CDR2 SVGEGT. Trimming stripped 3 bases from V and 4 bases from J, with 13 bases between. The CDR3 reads CASSYVRGSGANVLTF. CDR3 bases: TGTGCCAGCAGTTATGTCAGGGGATCAGGGGCCAACGTCCTGACTTTC.

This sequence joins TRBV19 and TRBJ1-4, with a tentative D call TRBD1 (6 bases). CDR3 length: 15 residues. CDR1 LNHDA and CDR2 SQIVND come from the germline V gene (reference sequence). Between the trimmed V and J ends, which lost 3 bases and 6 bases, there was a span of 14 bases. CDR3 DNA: TGTGCCAGTAGTATCAGGGGAGTAGATGATGAAAAACTGTTTTTT. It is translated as CASSIRGVDDEKLFF.

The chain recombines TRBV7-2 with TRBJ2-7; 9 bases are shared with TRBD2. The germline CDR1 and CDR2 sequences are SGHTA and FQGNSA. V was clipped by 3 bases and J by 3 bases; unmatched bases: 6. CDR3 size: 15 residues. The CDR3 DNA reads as TGTGCCAGCAGCTTTAGCGGGGGTCAAAACTACGAGCAGTACTTC. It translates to CASSFSGGQNYEQYF. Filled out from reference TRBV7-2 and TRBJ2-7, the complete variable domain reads GAGVSQSPSNKVTEKGKDVELRCDPISGHTALYWYRQSLGQGLEFLIYFQGNSAPDKSGLPSDRFSAERTGGSVSTLTIQRTQQEDSAVYLCASSFSGGQNYEQYFGPGTRLTVT.

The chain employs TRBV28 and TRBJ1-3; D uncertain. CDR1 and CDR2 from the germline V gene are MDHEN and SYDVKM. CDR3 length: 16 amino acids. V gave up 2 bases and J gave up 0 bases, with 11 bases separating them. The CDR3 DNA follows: TGTGCCAGCAGTTTACTTGACACCAGCTCTGGAAACACCATATATTTT. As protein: CASSLLDTSSGNTIYF.

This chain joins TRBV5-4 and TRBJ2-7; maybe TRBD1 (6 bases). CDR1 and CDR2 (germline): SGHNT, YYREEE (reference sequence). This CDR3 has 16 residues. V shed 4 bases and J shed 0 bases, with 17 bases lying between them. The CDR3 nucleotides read TGTGCCAGCAGCAGGACAGTCGGTCATAGCTCCTACGAGCAGTACTTC. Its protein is CASSRTVGHSSYEQYF.

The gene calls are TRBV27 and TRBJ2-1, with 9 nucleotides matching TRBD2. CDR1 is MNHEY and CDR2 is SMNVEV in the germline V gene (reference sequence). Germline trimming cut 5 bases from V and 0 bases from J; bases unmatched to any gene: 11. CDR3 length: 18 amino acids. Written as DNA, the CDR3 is TGTGCCAGCAGTGAGGTGAGGACTAGCGAAGGCTCCTACAATGAGCAGTTCTTC. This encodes CASSEVRTSEGSYNEQFF.

The CDR3 coding sequence is TGTGCCAGCAGTTTGGGCGGGGGGGTTTACGAGCAGTACTTC. Amino acids: CASSLGGGVYEQYF. J is TRBJ2-7 and V is TRBV28; 9 nucleotides match TRBD2. Per germline, CDR1 MDHEN and CDR2 SYDVKM. The CDR3 is 14 amino acids. Trimming at V came to 3 bases and at J to 4 bases, leaving 4 bases not matched to a gene.

This CDR3 is CASSPEQWGGGYTF. CDR3 in DNA: TGTGCCAGCAGCCCCGAGCAGTGGGGGGGCGGCTACACCTTC. V and J are TRBV7-2 and TRBJ1-2; D may be TRBD1 (6 bases). Germline V CDR1 and CDR2: SGHTA, FQGNSA. V gave up 5 bases and J gave up 8 bases, with 18 bases separating them. The CDR3 contains 14 residues.

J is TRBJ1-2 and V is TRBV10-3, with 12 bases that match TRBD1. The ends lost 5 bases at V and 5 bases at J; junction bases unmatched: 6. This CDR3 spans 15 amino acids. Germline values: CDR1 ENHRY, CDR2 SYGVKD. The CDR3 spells CAISPGTGGRYGYTF. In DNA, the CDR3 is TGTGCCATCAGTCCCGGGACAGGGGGCCGGTATGGCTACACCTTC.

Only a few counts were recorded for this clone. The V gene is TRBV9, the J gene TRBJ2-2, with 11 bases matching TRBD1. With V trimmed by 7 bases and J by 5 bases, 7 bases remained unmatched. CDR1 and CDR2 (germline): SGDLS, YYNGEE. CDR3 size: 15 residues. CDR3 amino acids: CASQHRDRGTGELFF. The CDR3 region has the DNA TGTGCCAGCCAGCACCGGGACAGGGGGACCGGGGAGCTGTTTTTT.

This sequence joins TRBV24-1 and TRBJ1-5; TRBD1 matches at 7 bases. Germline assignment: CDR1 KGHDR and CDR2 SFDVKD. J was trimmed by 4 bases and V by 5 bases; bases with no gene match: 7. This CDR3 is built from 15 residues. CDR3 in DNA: TGTGCCACCAGTGGCCTGACAGGGTTGAATCAGCCCCAGCATTTT. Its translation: CATSGLTGLNQPQHF.